This TCR beta chain was documented in a study of blood T cells in healthy people across ages (dated by TCRdb to between 2015 and 2017). For context, the study as a whole: In model experiments, roughly one uniquely barcoded TCR beta cDNA molecule per two T cells was captured by template switching. To track age-related changes in TCR beta repertoire diversity, the study relied on deep sequencing normalized with unique cDNA molecular identifiers. Donors were grouped into four age groups: young (average 16 years), middle-aged (39), aged (about 59) and long-lived (about 89). To avoid experimental bias, donors of different ages were distributed randomly across sequencing lanes. Two additional independent replicas of 1 million unique cDNA reads from the same blood draw were analyzed for two donors (one aged 18 to 29 and one aged 80 or older).

The CDR3, from cysteine to phenylalanine, totals 17 residues. The read is trimmed to its CDR3 DNA, 51 bases read in frame from base 1. Looking up the germline V gene yields CDR1 MDHEN and CDR2 SYDVKM. At the junction V is shortened by 5 bases and J by 6 bases; bases outside the gene matches: 8. The donors were 40 or so Caucasian individuals from Russia, aged roughly 6 to 100 years, who were systemically healthy. Ten milliliters of peripheral blood were drawn from each donor into EDTA-treated Vacutainer tubes. PBMCs were isolated by Ficoll-Paque density-gradient centrifugation, with at least 7 million obtained per sample. Total RNA, at least 6 micrograms per sample, was extracted from PBMCs with Trizol reagent. For every donor, flow cytometry on a PBMC aliquot measured the percentage of naive CD45RAhigh/CD27high T cells. Library preparation was by 5' RACE. Instrument used: Illumina HiSeq 2500. The second PCR ran for roughly 6 to 11 cycles and used a J-beta primer mix along with a sample-barcoded 5' primer. A unique molecular identifier was introduced onto each TCR beta cDNA molecule by a template-switch 5' adaptor carrying 12 random nucleotides. At least 3 million CDR3-containing paired-end reads were obtained from each sample. All of the RNA was converted into first-strand cDNA using the Mint cDNA synthesis kit, with a TRBC-specific oligonucleotide serving as the primer. Following uracil-DNA glycosylase treatment, all cDNA underwent a first 18-cycle PCR with the universal primers M1SS and BC2_uni_R. Per the authors' processing: For normalization, 1 million high-quality reads, each with a distinct molecular identifier, were randomly selected from each sample. Reads with shared molecular identifiers were discarded instead of being binned into consensus sequences. MiTCR, with a Q25 quality threshold and the strictest error-elimination algorithm, was used for CDR3 identification, clonotype clustering and error correction. A nonparametric unseen species model using Euler transformation provided a lower-bound estimate of total TCR beta diversity. Using fastp trimming at Q25 and MiXCR clonotype assembly, TCRdb reanalyzed the public sequencing data and kept in-frame beta chains. Here each entry gathers all rows of one CDR3 protein and keeps the most common genes and DNA. The V and J calls come from TCRdb's annotation, not from the publication. The sample table lists under 750,000 distinct CDR3 sequences, less than 60% of them with a count of one. The ten largest clones capture 20% to 25% of the sample.

The full study reports these points: A strong correlation was found between observed TCR beta diversity and the percentage of naive T cells measured by flow cytometry. As age increased, observed TCR beta diversity per million T cells dropped in a roughly linear way, and a significant reduction was already evident by age 40. Because profiling used bulk unsorted PBMCs, naive and antigen-experienced compartments could not be compared conclusively. Estimates of total diversity from one million sequenced T cells were regarded as lower bounds and underestimates. The long-lived group showed more naive CD4+ T cells, fewer expanded clones and increased TCR diversity than the aged group, suggesting age selection. Because donor CMV infection status was unknown, age-related changes in expanded clonotypes were potentially confounded.

With respect to this clonotype: The specificity of this receptor is unknown. Per-nucleotide qualities are absent, and no much larger clonotype sits a single base away.

Sequencing input: blood. The TCR originated in an elderly man in good health. In this chain, TRBV28 is recombined with TRBJ2-3, and 16 junctional nucleotides match TRBD2. The CDR3 region reads CASSAPGLAGGPDTQYF. In nucleotides, the sequence is TGTGCCAGCAGTGCCCCGGGACTAGCGGGAGGGCCGGATACGCAGTATTTT.